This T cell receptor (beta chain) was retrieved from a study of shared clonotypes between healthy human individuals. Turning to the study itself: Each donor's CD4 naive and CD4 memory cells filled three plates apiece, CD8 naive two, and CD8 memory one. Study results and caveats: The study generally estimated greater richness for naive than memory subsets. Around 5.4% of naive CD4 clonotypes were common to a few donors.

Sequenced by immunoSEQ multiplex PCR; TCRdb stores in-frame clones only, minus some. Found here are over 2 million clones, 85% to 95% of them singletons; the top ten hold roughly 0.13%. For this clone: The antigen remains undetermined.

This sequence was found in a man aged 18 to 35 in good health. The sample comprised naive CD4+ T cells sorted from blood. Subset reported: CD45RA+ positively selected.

CDR3 region: CASSLRAGGLDTQYF. The CDR3 DNA follows: TGTGCCAGCAGCTTACGAGCGGGGGGGCTGGATACGCAGTATTTT. V usage is TRBV7-3 and J usage is TRBJ2-3; TRBD2 matches at 10 bases. The ends lost 2 bases at V and 6 bases at J; junction bases unmatched: 5. CDR3 size: 15 residues. Germline lookup yields CDR1 SGHTA and CDR2 FQGTGA.